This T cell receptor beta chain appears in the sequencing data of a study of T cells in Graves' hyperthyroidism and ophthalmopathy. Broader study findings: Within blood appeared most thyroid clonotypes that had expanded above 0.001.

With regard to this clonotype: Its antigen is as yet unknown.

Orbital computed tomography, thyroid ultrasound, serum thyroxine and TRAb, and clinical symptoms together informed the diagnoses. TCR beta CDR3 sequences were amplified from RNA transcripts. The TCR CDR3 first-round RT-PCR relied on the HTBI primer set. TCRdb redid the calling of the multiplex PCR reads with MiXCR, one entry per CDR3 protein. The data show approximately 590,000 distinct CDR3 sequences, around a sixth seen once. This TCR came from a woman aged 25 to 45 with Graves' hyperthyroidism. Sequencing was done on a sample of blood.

CDR3 bases: TGCAGTGCTAGGTCCCCCCTGACTAGCGGAGCCACAGATACGCAGTATTTT. It is translated as CSARSPLTSGATDTQYF. The genes are TRBV20-1 and TRBJ2-3; 9 nucleotides line up with TRBD2. Germline V lookup: CDR1 DFQATT, CDR2 SNEGSKA (reference sequence). The CDR3 length is 17 residues. Germline trimming cut 3 bases from V and 2 bases from J; bases unmatched to any gene: 12.